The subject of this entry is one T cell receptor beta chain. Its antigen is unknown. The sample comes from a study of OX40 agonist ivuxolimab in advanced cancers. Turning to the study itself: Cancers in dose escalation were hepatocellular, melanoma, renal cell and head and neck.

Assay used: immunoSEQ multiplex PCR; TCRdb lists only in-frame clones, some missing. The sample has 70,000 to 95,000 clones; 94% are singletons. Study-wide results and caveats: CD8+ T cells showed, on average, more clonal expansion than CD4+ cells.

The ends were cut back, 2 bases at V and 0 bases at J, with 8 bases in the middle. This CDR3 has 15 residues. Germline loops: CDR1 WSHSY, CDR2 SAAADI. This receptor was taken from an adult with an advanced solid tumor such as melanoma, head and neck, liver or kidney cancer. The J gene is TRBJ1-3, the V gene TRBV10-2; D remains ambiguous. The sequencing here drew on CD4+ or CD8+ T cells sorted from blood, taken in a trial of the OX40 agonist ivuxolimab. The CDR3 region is CASSEKGSSGNTIYF. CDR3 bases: TGCGCCAGCAGTGAGAAGGGCTCCTCTGGAAACACCATATATTTT.